The 5 T cell receptor beta chains below come from one sample, sequenced in a study of T cell responses to AZD1222 COVID-19 vaccine. Only in-frame clones appear in the TCRdb table, and some are missing; sequencing was by immunoSEQ multiplex PCR. The table lists 150,000 to 200,000 clones, roughly 88% of them singletons. Material: peripheral blood, obtained 28 days after the second AZD1222 dose. These receptors all stem from an adult who received the AZD1222 COVID-19 vaccine.

The gene calls are TRBV30 and TRBJ2-3; TRBD2 matches 7 bases. Trimming removed 3 bases from V and 0 bases from J; junction bases left unmatched: 6. Germline lookup yields CDR1 GTSNPN and CDR2 SVGIG (reference sequence). The CDR3 length is 15 residues. CDR3: CAWRGTTTSTDTQYF. The CDR3 DNA is TGTGCCTGGAGGGGGACTACCACTAGCACAGATACGCAGTATTTT.

The chain is built from TRBV19 and TRBJ1-4; no reliable D call. Trimming removed 6 bases at V and 7 bases at J, with 15 bases between. Germline CDR1 reads LNHDA; CDR2 reads SQIVND (reference sequence). This CDR3 is built from 14 residues. The CDR3 protein is CASRRDQPSEKLFF. The CDR3 nucleotides read TGTGCCAGTAGGAGAGACCAGCCTAGTGAAAAACTGTTTTTT.

The chain is built from TRBV18 and TRBJ2-3, with 9 bases fitting TRBD2. Germline values: CDR1 KGHSH, CDR2 LQKENI. V was clipped by 3 bases and J by 0 bases; unmatched bases: 4. The CDR3 sequence is 16 residues long. In DNA, the CDR3 is TGTGCCAGCTCACCCCGACTAGCGGTTAGCACAGATACGCAGTATTTT. Amino acids: CASSPRLAVSTDTQYF.

This clone was counted a single time. The chain has TRBV6-5 and TRBJ1-1, with a possible D match to TRBD1 (6 bases). Germline loops: CDR1 MNHEY, CDR2 SVGAGI. V lost 10 bases, J lost 6 bases, and 21 bases lay in between. This CDR3 contains 14 residues. DNA for the CDR3: TGTGCCACCAGGGGTGAGGGAGATTTGGCTGAAGCTTTCTTT. Encoded protein: CATRGEGDLAEAFF.

This clone appeared a single time. V usage is TRBV19 and J usage is TRBJ2-7; 8 bases are a match to TRBD1. Losses at the gene ends were 5 bases for V and 0 bases for J; bases not matched to a gene: 9. Germline loops: CDR1 LNHDA, CDR2 SQIVND (reference sequence). The CDR3 has 16 residues. The CDR3: CASSARPGQASYEQYF. The DNA for the CDR3 is TGTGCCAGTAGTGCCAGACCGGGACAGGCCTCCTACGAGCAGTACTTC.